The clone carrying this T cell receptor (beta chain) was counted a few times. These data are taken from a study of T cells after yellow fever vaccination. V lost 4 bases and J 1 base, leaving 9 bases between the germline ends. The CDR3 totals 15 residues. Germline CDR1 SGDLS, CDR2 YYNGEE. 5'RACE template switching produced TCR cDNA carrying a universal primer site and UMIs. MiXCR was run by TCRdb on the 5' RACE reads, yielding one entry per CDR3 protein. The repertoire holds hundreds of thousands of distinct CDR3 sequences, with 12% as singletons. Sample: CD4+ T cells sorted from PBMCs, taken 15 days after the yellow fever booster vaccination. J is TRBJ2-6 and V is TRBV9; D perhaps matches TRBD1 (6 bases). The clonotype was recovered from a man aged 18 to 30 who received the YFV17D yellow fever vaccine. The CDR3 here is CASSIQGSGANVLTF. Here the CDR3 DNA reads TGTGCCAGCAGCATTCAGGGGTCTGGGGCCAACGTCCTGACTTTC.